Each of the 20 T cell receptor beta chains below was sequenced from the same sample in a study of neoadjuvant nivolumab and ipilimumab in lung cancer. Produced via immunoSEQ multiplex PCR; TCRdb's table is partial and in-frame only. The sample yields 20,000 to 25,000 clones, more than 65% seen once. This material consisted of peripheral blood, taken before neoadjuvant nivolumab, alone or with ipilimumab. The receptor set was obtained from an adult with non-small cell lung cancer.

The chain combines TRBV5-1 with TRBJ1-4, with D tentatively TRBD1 (5 bases). The CDR3 contains 16 residues. Trimming cost V 5 bases and J 0 bases, with 14 bases left between them. The germline CDR1 and CDR2 sequences are SGHRS and YFSETQ. The CDR3 spells CASSFGRTSTNEKLFF. For the CDR3, the DNA is TGCGCCAGCAGTTTCGGACGGACATCAACTAATGAAAAACTGTTTTTT.

The V and J genes are TRBV4-3 and TRBJ2-7; a weak D match, TRBD2 (5 bases). Trimming took 4 bases from V and 5 from J, leaving 15 bases between them. The CDR3 spans 14 residues. The germline V gene has CDR1 LGHNA and CDR2 YSLEER. CDR3 sequence (DNA): TGCGCCAGCAGCCTATGGCCCCGGGGAAACGAGCAGTACTTC. Residues: CASSLWPRGNEQYF.

The chain has TRBV4-1 and TRBJ1-1; TRBD1 agrees at 12 bases. Germline V gives CDR1 MGHRA, CDR2 YSYEKL. V lost 6 bases to trimming and J lost 6 bases; unmatched junction nucleotides: 8. The CDR3 totals 15 residues. CDR3 DNA: TGCGCCAGCAGACCTAAGGGACAGGGGGCTCCTGAAGCTTTCTTT. It yields the protein CASRPKGQGAPEAFF.

The CDR3 loop reads CASSRTLAGGPETQYF. The CDR3 region has the DNA TGCGCCAGCAGCCGGACCCTAGCGGGAGGGCCGGAGACCCAGTACTTC. This sequence joins TRBV5-1 and TRBJ2-5; the match to TRBD2 covers 12 bases. From germline, CDR1 is SGHRS and CDR2 YFSETQ. Unmatched junction bases numbered 9, after V lost 4 bases and J lost 5 bases. The CDR3 extends over 16 amino acids.

The chain carries TRBV5-4 and TRBJ2-1; D remains unclear. CDR1 and CDR2 (germline): SGHNT, YYREEE (reference sequence). This CDR3 comprises 11 residues. V lost 7 bases and J lost 2, with 4 bases in between. CDR3 sequence reads: CASGPYNEQFF. CDR3 DNA: TGTGCCAGCGGCCCCTACAATGAGCAGTTCTTC.

This chain connects TRBV19 to TRBJ1-2; D is unclear. Germline CDR1 and CDR2: LNHDA and SQIVND (reference sequence). Deletions cut 6 bases from V and 4 bases from J, with 6 bases between. The CDR3 covers 11 residues. The CDR3 sequence is CASREAYGYTF. For the CDR3, the DNA is TGTGCCAGTAGAGAGGCCTATGGCTACACCTTC.

This clone is categorized as medium-sized (0.01 to 0.1%). The chain has TRBV18 and TRBJ2-7, with 13 bases identical to TRBD2. This CDR3 region has 14 residues. The V gene end was trimmed by 5 bases and the J gene end by 5 bases; junction bases not matched to a gene: 3. Germline V gives CDR1 KGHSH, CDR2 LQKENI. The CDR3 here is CASSTTSGRNEQYF. In DNA, the CDR3 is TGTGCCAGCTCAACGACTAGCGGGAGGAACGAGCAGTACTTC.

This clone was seen just once. The CDR3: CATSRALYTGELFF. The CDR3 DNA reads TGTGCCACCAGCAGGGCGCTTTACACCGGGGAGCTGTTTTTT. The chain recombines TRBV15 with TRBJ2-2; D is ambiguous. Germline-derived CDR1 and CDR2 are LNHNV and YYDKDF (reference sequence). V was cut by 3 bases and J by 3 bases, with 8 bases left in between. The CDR3 is 14 amino acids.

The sample holds one count of this clone. The chain has TRBV5-1 and TRBJ2-1, with TRBD1 matching 9 bases. Germline CDR1 reads SGHRS; CDR2 reads YFSETQ. CDR3 length: 15 amino acids. After removal of 2 bases from V and 4 bases from J, the junction contained 4 bases not matched to a gene. The CDR3 is CASSFSGQGYNEQFF. CDR3 coding DNA: TGCGCCAGCAGCTTCTCGGGACAGGGATACAATGAGCAGTTCTTC. Looking up the rest from reference TRBV5-1 and TRBJ2-1 gives the full variable domain: KAGVTQTPRYLIKTRGQQVTLSCSPISGHRSVSWYQQTPGQGLQFLFEYFSETQRNKGNFPGRFSGRQFSNSRSEMNVSTLELGDSALYLCASSFSGQGYNEQFFGPGTRLTVL.

The genes are TRBV10-2 and TRBJ1-5; possible D gene TRBD1, 5 bases. Trimming shortened V by 2 bases and J by 2 bases, and 10 bases separated the two germline ends. The CDR3 contains 15 residues. Germline lookup yields CDR1 WSHSY and CDR2 SAAADI. In DNA, the CDR3 is TGCGCCAGCAGTGAGAACGGGGCTGGCAATCAGCCCCAGCATTTT. Protein: CASSENGAGNQPQHF.

J is TRBJ2-1 and V is TRBV7-9; 10 bases match TRBD2. The J segment lost 1 base and the V segment lost 6 bases, leaving 3 bases of the junction unmatched. The V gene's germline CDR1 is SEHNR and CDR2 FQNEAQ (reference sequence). The CDR3 sequence is 15 residues long. The CDR3 here is CASSPSGSSYNEQFF. The DNA of the CDR3 is TGTGCCAGCAGTCCTAGCGGGAGTTCCTACAATGAGCAGTTCTTC.

This chain joins TRBV20-1 and TRBJ2-5; D unclear. CDR1 and CDR2 (germline): DFQATT, SNEGSKA (reference sequence). The CDR3 loop spans 11 amino acids. Deletions cut 1 base from V and 5 bases from J, with 5 bases between. The CDR3 protein is CSARVVETQYF. The CDR3 nucleotides read TGCAGTGCTAGAGTGGTGGAGACCCAGTACTTC.

The chain uses TRBV5-6 and TRBJ2-4; no clear D. Germline V gene lookup returns CDR1 SGHDT and CDR2 YYEEEE. The ends were cut back, 7 bases at V and 1 base at J, with 3 bases in the middle. The CDR3 is made up of 11 amino acids. CDR3 amino acids: CASSAKNIQYF. CDR3 in DNA: TGTGCCAGCTCGGCCAAAAACATTCAGTACTTC.

This chain joins TRBV18 and TRBJ2-1; 9 positions agree with TRBD1. J was trimmed by 2 bases and V by 8 bases; bases with no gene match: 7. The CDR3 spans 15 residues. The V gene's germline CDR1 is KGHSH and CDR2 LQKENI. The CDR3 DNA reads TGTGCCAGCGCGCCACAGGGGGCCCCCTACAATGAGCAGTTCTTC. It specifies CASAPQGAPYNEQFF.

This rearrangement joins TRBV7-6 to TRBJ1-5; D unclear. CDR1 and CDR2 (germline): SGHVS, FNYEAQ. This CDR3 is built from 12 residues. V lost 3 bases and J lost 12, with 12 bases in between. The CDR3 spells CASSFWRGLQHF. DNA of the CDR3: TGTGCCAGCAGCTTCTGGCGCGGGCTCCAGCATTTT.

The chain joins TRBV27 to TRBJ2-1, with D possibly being TRBD1 or TRBD2 (5 bases each). The V end lost 5 bases, the J end lost 4 bases, and 27 bases lay between the germline ends. The CDR3 extends over 19 amino acids. Per germline, CDR1 MNHEY and CDR2 SMNVEV (reference sequence). The chain's CDR3 is CASSLGPPTKRSFYNEQFF. The CDR3, as DNA: TGTGCCAGCAGTCTGGGACCGCCAACGAAGCGGAGCTTTTACAATGAGCAGTTCTTC.

The genes are TRBV11-2 and TRBJ1-1, with D perhaps matching TRBD1 (5 bases). Germline loops: CDR1 SGHAT, CDR2 FQNNGV. V was cut by 5 bases and J by 1 base, with 17 bases left in between. The CDR3 extends over 16 amino acids. CDR3 protein: CASSPGFWGWNTEAFF. In nucleotides, the CDR3 is TGTGCCAGCAGCCCAGGGTTTTGGGGCTGGAACACTGAAGCTTTCTTT. The complete variable domain, with remaining parts taken from reference TRBV11-2 and TRBJ1-1, reads EAGVAQSPRYKIIEKRQSVAFWCNPISGHATLYWYQQILGQGPKLLIQFQNNGVVDDSQLPKDRFSAERLKGVDSTLKIQPAKLEDSAVYLCASSPGFWGWNTEAFFGQGTRLTVV.

The chain has TRBV6-6 and TRBJ2-7; D is uncertain. Germline CDR1 MNHNY, CDR2 SVGAGI (reference sequence). The CDR3 is 16 amino acids. Trimming took 2 bases from V and 3 from J, leaving 17 bases between them. The CDR3 sequence is CASSYEMRQAHYEQYF. DNA for the CDR3: TGTGCCAGCAGTTACGAAATGCGGCAGGCCCACTACGAGCAGTACTTC.

In its sample, this clone was seen a few times. CDR3 sequence reads: CASRVWTAGELFF. In DNA form, the CDR3 reads TGTGCCAGCAGAGTATGGACGGCCGGGGAGCTGTTTTTT. This chain connects TRBV7-6 to TRBJ2-2; D not certain. The CDR3 consists of 13 residues. Looked up from germline, CDR1 is SGHVS and CDR2 is FNYEAQ. V lost 6 bases to trimming and J lost 6 bases, with 11 bases between them. Filled out from reference TRBV7-6 and TRBJ2-2, the complete variable domain reads GAGVSQSPRYKVTKRGQDVALRCDPISGHVSLYWYRQALGQGPEFLTYFNYEAQQDKSGLPNDRFSAERPEGSISTLTIQRTEQRDSAMYRCASRVWTAGELFFGEGSRLTVL.

V is TRBV11-2 and J is TRBJ1-1; D uncertain. The CDR3 extends over 13 amino acids. CDR1 is SGHAT, CDR2 FQNNGV, per germline. V dropped 2 bases and J dropped 5 bases, with 9 bases sitting between them. For the CDR3, the DNA is TGTGCCAGCAGCTTATCAACGGATACTGAAGCTTTCTTT. It specifies CASSLSTDTEAFF.